This T cell receptor (beta chain) was obtained from a study of shared clonotypes between healthy human individuals. Study-level points and caveats: Sequencing depth was predicted to influence how clonotypes are shared among donors.

Naive CD8 cells were CD45RO-negative, positively selected for CCR7, excluding terminally differentiated effector memory CD45RA+ cells. Participating donors were healthy, HIV-negative adults free of recent acute infections or vaccinations. Repertoires were generated with immunoSEQ multiplex PCR, while TCRdb's copy carries only in-frame clones and drops some. The table has about 2.1 million clones, around 95% seen once. Germline assignment: CDR1 LNHNV and CDR2 YYDKDF (reference sequence). Trimming removed 3 bases at V and 4 bases at J, with 14 bases between. The CDR3 runs 15 residues. Remarks on this clone: Its antigen is still unknown.

V and J are TRBV15 and TRBJ2-3; TRBD2 might be the D (7 bases). This receptor was identified in a man aged 18 to 30 in good health. Some clones in this sample may be carry-over from other donors' samples. Specimen: naive CD8+ T cells from PBMCs. The CDR3 spells CATSRTAGGPDTQYF. The CDR3, as DNA: TGTGCCACCAGCAGGACCGCCGGGGGGCCAGATACGCAGTATTTT.